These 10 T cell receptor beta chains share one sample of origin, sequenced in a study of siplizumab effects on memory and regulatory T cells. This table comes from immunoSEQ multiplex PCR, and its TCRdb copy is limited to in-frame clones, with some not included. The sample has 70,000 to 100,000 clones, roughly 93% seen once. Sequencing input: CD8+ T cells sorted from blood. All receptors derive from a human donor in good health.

CDR3 in DNA: TGTGCCAGCAGCGCTGGAGCGGGACGGGTCGGGAATGAGCAGTTCTTC. Protein sequence: CASSAGAGRVGNEQFF. The gene calls are TRBV7-2 and TRBJ2-1; 7 bases are shared with TRBD2. The CDR3 covers 16 residues. CDR1 and CDR2 from the germline V gene are SGHTA and FQGNSA. V shed 5 bases and J 7 bases; nucleotides not matched to a gene: 14.

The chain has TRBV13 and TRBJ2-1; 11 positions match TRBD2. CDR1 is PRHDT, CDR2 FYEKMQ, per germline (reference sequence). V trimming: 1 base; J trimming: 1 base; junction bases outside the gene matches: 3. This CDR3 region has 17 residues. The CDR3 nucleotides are TGTGCCAGCAGCTTAGCCCTAGCGGGGGGTTCCTACAATGAGCAGTTCTTC. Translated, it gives CASSLALAGGSYNEQFF.

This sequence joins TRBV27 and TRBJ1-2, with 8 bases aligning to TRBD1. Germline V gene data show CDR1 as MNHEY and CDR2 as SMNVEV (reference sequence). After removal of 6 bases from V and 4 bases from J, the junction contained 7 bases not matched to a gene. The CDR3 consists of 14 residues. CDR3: CASRPDRALYGYTF. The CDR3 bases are TGTGCCAGCAGACCGGACAGGGCCCTCTATGGCTACACCTTC.

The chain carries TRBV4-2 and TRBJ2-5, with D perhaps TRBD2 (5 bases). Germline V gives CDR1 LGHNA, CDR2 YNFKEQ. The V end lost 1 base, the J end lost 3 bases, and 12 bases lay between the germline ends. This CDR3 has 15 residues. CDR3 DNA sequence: TGTGCCAGCAGCCAAGCTCTAGCCGGGGAAGAGACCCAGTACTTC. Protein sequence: CASSQALAGEETQYF.

The CDR3 nucleotides are TGTGCCAGCACCGCCGACAGGGCACCCTACGAGCAGTACTTC. Protein: CASTADRAPYEQYF. V usage is TRBV11-3 and J usage is TRBJ2-7; 7 nucleotides agree with TRBD1. CDR1 SGHNT and CDR2 YENEEA come from the germline V gene. Trimming at V came to 7 bases and at J to 2 bases, leaving 8 bases not matched to a gene. The CDR3 has 14 residues.

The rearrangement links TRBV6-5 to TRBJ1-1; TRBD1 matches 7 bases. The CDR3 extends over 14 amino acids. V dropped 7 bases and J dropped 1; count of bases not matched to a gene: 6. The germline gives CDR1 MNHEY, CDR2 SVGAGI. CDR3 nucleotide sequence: TGTGCCAGCAATCCGACAGGGACGAACACTGAAGCTTTCTTT. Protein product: CASNPTGTNTEAFF.

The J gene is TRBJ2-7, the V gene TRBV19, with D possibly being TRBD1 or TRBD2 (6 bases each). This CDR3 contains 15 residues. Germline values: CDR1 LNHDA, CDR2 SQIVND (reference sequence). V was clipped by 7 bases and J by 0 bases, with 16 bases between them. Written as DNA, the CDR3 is TGTGCCAGTACCCCTGGAGGGGGGAACTCCTACGAGCAGTACTTC. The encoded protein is CASTPGGGNSYEQYF.

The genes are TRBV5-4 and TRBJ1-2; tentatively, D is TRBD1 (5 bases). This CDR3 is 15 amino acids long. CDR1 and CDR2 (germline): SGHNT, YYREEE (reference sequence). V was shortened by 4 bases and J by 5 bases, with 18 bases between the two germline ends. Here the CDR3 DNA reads TGTGCCAGCAGCCCTTTGGAAGGGGACTTATATGGCTACACCTTC. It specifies CASSPLEGDLYGYTF. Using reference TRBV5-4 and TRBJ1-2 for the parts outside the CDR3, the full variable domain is ETGVTQSPTHLIKTRGQQVTLRCSSQSGHNTVSWYQQALGQGPQFIFQYYREEENGRGNFPPRFSGLQFPNYSSELNVNALELDDSALYLCASSPLEGDLYGYTFGSGTRLTVV.

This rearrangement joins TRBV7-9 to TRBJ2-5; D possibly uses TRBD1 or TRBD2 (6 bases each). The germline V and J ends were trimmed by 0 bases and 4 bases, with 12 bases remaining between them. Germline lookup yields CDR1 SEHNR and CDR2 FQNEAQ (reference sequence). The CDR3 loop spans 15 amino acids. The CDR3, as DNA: TGTGCCAGCAGCTTAGCGCGTAGGGGGGCAGAGACCCAGTACTTC. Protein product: CASSLARRGAETQYF. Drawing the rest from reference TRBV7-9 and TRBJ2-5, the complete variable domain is DTGVSQNPRHKITKRGQNVTFRCDPISEHNRLYWYRQTLGQGPEFLTYFQNEAQLEKSRLLSDRFSAERPKGSFSTLEIQRTEQGDSAMYLCASSLARRGAETQYFGPGTRLLVL.

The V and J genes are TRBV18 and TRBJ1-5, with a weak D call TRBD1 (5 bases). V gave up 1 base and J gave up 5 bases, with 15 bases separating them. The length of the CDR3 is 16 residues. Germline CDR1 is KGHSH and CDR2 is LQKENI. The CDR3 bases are TGTGCCAGCTCACCACTTGGGACGGGAGGGGATCAGCCCCAGCATTTT. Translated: CASSPLGTGGDQPQHF.